Presented here are 14 T cell receptor beta chains from one specimen sequenced in a study of cytotoxic CD8 clonotypes in ibrutinib-treated CLL. TCRdb keeps only in-frame clones here, not all; method: immunoSEQ multiplex PCR. The repertoire holds around 40,000 clones, with about three quarters as singletons. The sequenced sample was PBMCs, obtained at disease progression, from a patient treated with ibrutinib. The receptors shown here come from a human donor with chronic lymphocytic leukemia.

The chain uses TRBV7-8 and TRBJ2-7; TRBD1 matches at 10 bases. The CDR3 length is 14 residues. The V segment lost 5 bases and the J segment 5 bases; nucleotides outside the gene matches: 6. Per the germline V gene, CDR1 is SGHVS and CDR2 is FQNEAQ. DNA of the CDR3: TGTGCCAGCAGCGAGACAGGGGGCATCAACGAGCAGTACTTC. Its translation: CASSETGGINEQYF.

This clone was seen a few times. This chain joins TRBV30 and TRBJ1-6; D ambiguous. V lost 1 base, J lost 4 bases, and 11 bases lay in between. The germline V gene has CDR1 GTSNPN and CDR2 SVGIG (reference sequence). There are 15 residues in the CDR3. Written as DNA, the CDR3 is TGTGCCTGGAGTGGACGGGTACGGTATAATTCACCCCTCCACTTT. It translates to CAWSGRVRYNSPLHF. Filled out from reference TRBV30 and TRBJ1-6, the complete variable domain reads SQTIHQWPATLVQPVGSPLSLECTVEGTSNPNLYWYRQAAGRGLQLLFYSVGIGQISSEVPQNLSASRPQDRQFILSSKKLLLSDSGFYLCAWSGRVRYNSPLHFGNGTRLTVT.

V and J are TRBV13 and TRBJ2-3; 8 bases match TRBD2. The CDR3 is made up of 15 amino acids. Trimming at V came to 1 base and at J to 4 bases, leaving 4 bases not matched to a gene. Germline values: CDR1 PRHDT, CDR2 FYEKMQ (reference sequence). The CDR3 nucleotides are TGTGCCAGCAGCTTAGAGGCGGGGGGCGCAGATACGCAGTATTTT. It translates to CASSLEAGGADTQYF.

The rearrangement links TRBV29-1 to TRBJ2-5, with a tentative D call TRBD1 (5 bases). V was cut by 1 base and J by 3 bases, with 9 bases left in between. Germline CDR1 reads SQVTM; CDR2 reads ANQGSEA. This CDR3 is 13 amino acids long. The CDR3 sequence is CSVEGVTEETQYF. As DNA, the CDR3 is TGCAGCGTTGAAGGTGTGACAGAAGAGACCCAGTACTTC.

The CDR3 DNA reads TGTGCCAGCCCGAACAGGACCAGGGACCTAAGCAATCAGCCCCAGCATTTT. Translated: CASPNRTRDLSNQPQHF. The V gene is TRBV27, the J gene TRBJ1-5; tentative D call: TRBD1 (5 bases). CDR1 and CDR2 (germline): MNHEY, SMNVEV (reference sequence). Trimming removed 8 bases at V and 1 base at J, with 21 bases between. The CDR3 length is 17 residues.

The V and J genes are TRBV6-6 and TRBJ2-1; TRBD2 agrees at 10 bases. The CDR3 loop spans 16 amino acids. V lost 8 bases, J lost 0 bases, and 7 bases stayed unmatched. Germline V gives CDR1 MNHNY, CDR2 SVGAGI (reference sequence). The CDR3 bases are TGTGCCAGCGGTTCGGCTAGCGGGAGCTCCTACAATGAGCAGTTCTTC. It is translated as CASGSASGSSYNEQFF.

This clone was counted a few times. The CDR3 region is CASSRTTSGDGYTF. The CDR3 DNA follows: TGTGCCAGCAGCCGAACGACGAGTGGAGATGGCTACACCTTC. The rearrangement joins TRBV7-9 to TRBJ1-2; D is ambiguous. The CDR3 has 14 residues. The germline V gene encodes CDR1 SEHNR and CDR2 FQNEAQ (reference sequence). Trimming stripped 5 bases from V and 6 bases from J, with 16 bases between.

The V gene is TRBV6-5, the J gene TRBJ1-2, with TRBD1 as a possible D gene (6 bases). This CDR3 is built from 13 residues. Trimming took 8 bases from V and 5 from J, leaving 15 bases between them. The germline gives CDR1 MNHEY, CDR2 SVGAGI. The CDR3 is CASRTAAPYGYTF. CDR3 coding DNA: TGTGCCAGCCGGACAGCCGCCCCTTATGGCTACACCTTC.

The V call is TRBV9, the J call TRBJ1-2; D not certain. Per germline, CDR1 SGDLS and CDR2 YYNGEE. CDR3 length: 12 residues. Trimming pared 2 bases from V and 0 bases from J, leaving 2 bases between. CDR3 in amino acids: CASSVSNYGYTF. CDR3 coding DNA: TGTGCCAGCAGCGTTTCTAACTATGGCTACACCTTC.

A remark on this clone: This likely stems from a read error, as it lies one base from a far larger clone. This chain joins TRBV4-2 and TRBJ1-2; D is unresolved. V lost 4 bases to trimming and J lost 4 bases, with 13 bases between them. Germline V lookup: CDR1 LGHNA, CDR2 YNFKEQ. The CDR3 extends over 14 amino acids. The DNA of the CDR3 is TGTGCCAGCAGCCCTACATTCTGGGGCTATGGCTACACCTTC. This translates into CASSPTFWGYGYTF.

The chain joins TRBV10-2 to TRBJ2-7; TRBD2 matches at 8 bases. V shed 7 bases and J 2 bases; nucleotides not matched to a gene: 13. Germline-derived CDR1 and CDR2 are WSHSY and SAAADI. The CDR3 has 16 residues. The CDR3 spells CASKDGLRGAPYEQYF. The CDR3 DNA reads TGCGCCAGCAAGGATGGTTTGCGGGGGGCTCCCTACGAGCAGTACTTC.

This clone is classed as medium-sized (0.01 to 0.1%). The chain employs TRBV15 and TRBJ2-5; 11 bases map to TRBD1. The CDR3 consists of 16 residues. Germline CDR1 reads LNHNV; CDR2 reads YYDKDF (reference sequence). J lost 4 bases, V lost 0 bases, and 4 bases had no gene match. CDR3 residues: CATSRDRGTGGETQYF. In DNA form, the CDR3 reads TGTGCCACCAGCAGAGATCGAGGGACAGGGGGAGAGACCCAGTACTTC.

In DNA form, the CDR3 reads TGCAGCACTAGCCCCCAAGAGACCCAGTACTTC. Its translation is CSTSPQETQYF. The chain carries TRBV20-1 and TRBJ2-5, with D tentatively TRBD2 (6 bases). From germline, CDR1 is DFQATT and CDR2 SNEGSKA (reference sequence). This CDR3 contains 11 residues.

The genes are TRBV18 and TRBJ1-1; D not certain. The CDR3 runs to 12 residues. V gave up 6 bases and J gave up 0 bases, with 5 bases separating them. Looked up from germline, CDR1 is KGHSH and CDR2 is LQKENI. CDR3: CASSWVNTEAFF. CDR3 DNA sequence: TGTGCCAGCTCTTGGGTGAACACTGAAGCTTTCTTT.